This paragraph reports one T cell receptor (beta chain). The same CDR3 is also encoded by other DNA sequences in this sample. Authors' processing steps: From reference gene primer amplification, estimates of nucleated cell counts were derived. TCRdb keeps only in-frame clones here, not all; method: immunoSEQ multiplex PCR. The V and J calls and clone size come from that table; D and trimming were worked out from the DNA. The repertoire holds approximately 230,000 clones, with approximately 83% as singletons. The data belong to a study of blood T cell repertoires in COVID-19. In the study overall: The United States, Italy and Spain were the sources of the acute and convalescent COVID-19 samples.

V gave up 0 bases and J gave up 1 base; unmatched junction bases: 0. The CDR3 has 15 amino acids. Germline CDR1 reads SGHRS; CDR2 reads YFSETQ. V and J are TRBV5-1 and TRBJ2-2, with TRBD2 matching 7 bases. This TCR was recovered from a man older than 75 with acute or convalescent COVID-19. Sequencing used peripheral blood. CDR3 residues: CASSLGGGNTGELFF. DNA for the CDR3: TGCGCCAGCAGCTTGGGCGGGGGGAACACCGGGGAGCTGTTTTTT.